One sample yielded the 21 T cell receptor beta chains listed below, sequenced in a study of type 1 and type 2 diabetes patients. Amplification started from genomic DNA. Amplification of the beta chain CDR3 used 30 forward and 13 reverse multiplex primers. TCRdb recomputed calls from the multiplex PCR reads with MiXCR, one row per CDR3 protein. The table includes 250,000 to 300,000 distinct CDR3 sequences, approximately 50% detected once. Material: peripheral blood mononuclear cells (PBMCs). Receptors originate from a man aged 18 to 29 with type 2 diabetes.

The genes are TRBV27 and TRBJ2-3; a weak D match, TRBD1 (7 bases). The CDR3 runs to 14 residues. The V end was cut by 5 bases, the J end by 4 bases, with 13 bases between. Germline V gene lookup returns CDR1 MNHEY and CDR2 SMNVEV (reference sequence). CDR3 sequence (DNA): TGTGCCAGCAGTGGAGGCAGGGGGGCAGATACGCAGTATTTT. It is translated as CASSGGRGADTQYF.

V gene TRBV20-1 combines with J gene TRBJ2-5; 10 bases are a match to TRBD2. V dropped 6 bases and J dropped 5; count of bases not matched to a gene: 15. Germline V lookup: CDR1 DFQATT, CDR2 SNEGSKA (reference sequence). The CDR3 is made up of 16 amino acids. The CDR3 protein is CSAQYPSGGLRETQYF. CDR3 in DNA: TGCAGTGCGCAGTATCCTAGCGGGGGACTTAGGGAGACCCAGTACTTC.

This clonotype has only a few counts. The chain carries TRBV7-9 and TRBJ2-1; the match to TRBD2 covers 8 bases. The CDR3 runs to 12 residues. Germline CDR1 SEHNR, CDR2 FQNEAQ (reference sequence). Trimming at V came to 6 bases and at J to 14 bases, leaving 9 bases not matched to a gene. The CDR3 bases are TGTGCCAGCAGAACAACGGGACTAGTTAAGTTCTTC. Encoded protein: CASRTTGLVKFF.

This rearrangement joins TRBV2 to TRBJ2-7, with 10 bases lining up with TRBD1. This CDR3 is 15 amino acids long. In germline, CDR1 is SNHLY, CDR2 FYNNEI. The ends lost 6 bases at V and 5 bases at J; junction bases unmatched: 10. Here the CDR3 reads CASSQGTGTGDEQYF. The CDR3, as DNA: TGTGCCAGCAGCCAAGGGACCGGGACAGGGGACGAGCAGTACTTC.

A single count supports this clonotype. V is TRBV2 and J is TRBJ2-5; the D is unclear. In germline, CDR1 is SNHLY, CDR2 FYNNEI. CDR3 length: 13 amino acids. Trimming pared 4 bases from V and 4 bases from J, leaving 10 bases between. The CDR3 region is CASSGGSGETQYF. The CDR3 DNA reads as TGTGCCAGCAGTGGGGGTTCGGGAGAGACCCAGTACTTC. Filled out from reference TRBV2 and TRBJ2-5, the complete variable domain reads EPEVTQTPSHQVTQMGQEVILRCVPISNHLYFYWYRQILGQKVEFLVSFYNNEISEKSEIFDDQFSVERPDGSNFTLKIRSTKLEDSAMYFCASSGGSGETQYFGPGTRLLVL.

The V call is TRBV19, the J call TRBJ2-7; the D gene is possibly TRBD2 (6 bases). This CDR3 spans 15 amino acids. Germline V gene lookup returns CDR1 LNHDA and CDR2 SQIVND (reference sequence). Trimming cost V 4 bases and J 4 bases, with 17 bases left between them. CDR3 loop: CASSSGDRPLYEQYF. As DNA, the CDR3 is TGTGCCAGTAGTAGCGGGGACCGCCCTTTGTACGAGCAGTACTTC.

This sequence joins TRBV15 and TRBJ2-1, with D possibly matching TRBD1 (5 bases). Deletions cut 7 bases from V and 7 bases from J, with 8 bases between. Germline CDR1 is LNHNV and CDR2 is YYDKDF (reference sequence). There are 11 residues in the CDR3. CDR3 protein: CATTQGNEQFF. The CDR3 coding sequence is TGTGCCACCACCCAGGGAAATGAGCAGTTCTTC. Drawing the rest from reference TRBV15 and TRBJ2-1, the complete variable domain is DAMVIQNPRYQVTQFGKPVTLSCSQTLNHNVMYWYQQKSSQAPKLLFHYYDKDFNNEADTPDNFQSRRPNTSFCFLDIRSPGLGDTAMYLCATTQGNEQFFGPGTRLTVL.

This clonotype was seen only a few times. The V and J genes are TRBV30 and TRBJ2-5; 7 bases align to TRBD2. J gave up 2 bases and V 3 bases, and 9 bases lay outside the gene matches. The CDR3 loop spans 15 amino acids. Germline CDR1 and CDR2: GTSNPN and SVGIG (reference sequence). As DNA, the CDR3 is TGTGCCTGGAGCGGGGTGGAGGGAGGGCAAGAGACCCAGTACTTC. Translation: CAWSGVEGGQETQYF.

The chain links TRBV27 to TRBJ2-2; unclear D gene. CDR1 and CDR2 (germline): MNHEY, SMNVEV (reference sequence). V shed 3 bases and J shed 3 bases, with 14 bases lying between them. The CDR3 is 16 residues long. The CDR3 DNA is TGTGCCAGCAGTTTTGGGTACAGAGCCGACACCGGGGAGCTGTTTTTT. Translation gives CASSFGYRADTGELFF.

This sequence joins TRBV4-2 and TRBJ2-3, with TRBD2 identical over 11 bases. The CDR3 extends over 17 amino acids. Germline V gives CDR1 LGHNA, CDR2 YNFKEQ. Trimming took 5 bases from V and 4 from J; bases not matched to a gene: 11. CDR3 amino acids: CASSSLLAGGGSDTQYF. The CDR3 bases are TGTGCCAGCAGCTCCCTCCTAGCGGGGGGAGGGTCAGATACGCAGTATTTT.

As to this clonotype: A read error is possible here, since a much larger clone lies one base away. V and J are TRBV2 and TRBJ2-2, with D tentatively TRBD1 (6 bases). Germline CDR1 is SNHLY and CDR2 is FYNNEI. This CDR3 is built from 16 residues. The germline V and J ends were trimmed by 6 bases and 8 bases, with 22 bases remaining between them. The CDR3 region is CASSDPPDRPGGELFF. CDR3 sequence (DNA): TGTGCCAGCAGCGACCCACCCGACAGGCCTGGGGGGGAGCTGTTTTTT.

This chain uses TRBV6-6 with TRBJ1-1; 9 bases agree with TRBD1. CDR1 is MNHNY and CDR2 is SVGAGI in the germline V gene (reference sequence). The CDR3 runs to 15 residues. The V and J ends lost 8 bases and 4 bases, in that order; junction bases with no gene match: 11. The CDR3: CASGEGQGRGTEAFF. For the CDR3, the DNA is TGTGCCAGCGGTGAGGGACAGGGTAGAGGCACTGAAGCTTTCTTT.

This clonotype was seen only a few times. The chain is built from TRBV7-6 and TRBJ2-3, with D perhaps matching TRBD1 or TRBD2 (5 bases each). CDR1 and CDR2 from the germline V gene are SGHVS and FNYEAQ. Trimming removed 2 bases at V and 6 bases at J, with 15 bases between. There are 15 residues in the CDR3. CDR3 DNA: TGTGCCAGCAGCTTATTCTCCGACGGGACCGATACGCAGTATTTT. Translated: CASSLFSDGTDTQYF.

This chain uses TRBV3-1 with TRBJ1-5; TRBD1 is a possible D gene (5 bases). Germline CDR1 and CDR2: LGHDT and YNNKEL (reference sequence). The V end was cut by 1 base, the J end by 10 bases, with 8 bases between. CDR3 length: 12 residues. This CDR3 is CASSQGGSPQHF. In DNA, the CDR3 is TGTGCCAGCAGCCAAGGGGGCAGCCCCCAGCATTTT.

This clonotype came up a few times. The chain has TRBV27 and TRBJ2-7; possibly TRBD1 for D (5 bases). The length of the CDR3 is 13 residues. With 6 bases removed from V and 6 bases from J, the gap between germline ends came to 15 bases. Germline V gene sequence: CDR1 MNHEY, CDR2 SMNVEV (reference sequence). CDR3 nucleotide sequence: TGTGCCAGCAGCAGCAGGGATATAAGCGAGCAGTACTTC. Translated, it gives CASSSRDISEQYF.

In DNA, the CDR3 is TGTGCCAGCAGCCAAGGCTCAGGGTATGGCACTGAAGCTTTCTTT. Its protein product is CASSQGSGYGTEAFF. The rearrangement links TRBV14 to TRBJ1-1; perhaps TRBD1 as D (5 bases). Trimming left V 1 base short and J 4 bases short, with 13 bases between. Germline loops: CDR1 SGHDN, CDR2 FVKESK. The CDR3 runs to 15 residues.

This clonotype was found a few times. V usage is TRBV9 and J usage is TRBJ1-2; no definite D call. Per the germline V gene, CDR1 is SGDLS and CDR2 is YYNGEE. The CDR3 runs 14 residues. Trimming took 0 bases from V and 3 from J, leaving 9 bases between them. DNA for the CDR3: TGTGCCAGCAGCGTAGCTACGACGGACTATGGCTACACCTTC. It is translated as CASSVATTDYGYTF.

V usage is TRBV9 and J usage is TRBJ2-1; TRBD2 matches 9 bases. The V gene end was trimmed by 3 bases and the J gene end by 4 bases; junction bases not matched to a gene: 5. The germline CDR1 and CDR2 sequences are SGDLS and YYNGEE. CDR3 length equals 15 residues. Here the CDR3 DNA reads TGTGCCAGCAGCGATAGCGGGAGTATTTACAATGAGCAGTTCTTC. Its translation is CASSDSGSIYNEQFF.

The J gene is TRBJ2-2, the V gene TRBV9; D gene uncertain. The germline CDR1 and CDR2 sequences are SGDLS and YYNGEE. The V end lost 3 bases, the J end lost 0 bases, and 12 bases lay between the germline ends. This CDR3 comprises 16 residues. The CDR3 DNA follows: TGTGCCAGCAGCGACCGCATGAACGCGAACACCGGGGAGCTGTTTTTT. As protein: CASSDRMNANTGELFF.

This clonotype was recorded at least ten times. This rearrangement joins TRBV2 to TRBJ1-2, with D possibly TRBD1 on 5 matching bases. CDR1 is SNHLY and CDR2 is FYNNEI in the germline V gene. This CDR3 contains 14 residues. V shed 0 bases and J shed 5 bases, with 10 bases lying between them. CDR3 coding DNA: TGTGCCAGCAGTGAAGCAGGGGAATGGTATGGCTACACCTTC. Translated, it gives CASSEAGEWYGYTF.

This sequence joins TRBV6-1 and TRBJ1-4, with D hard to call. This CDR3 is built from 14 residues. The V end lost 4 bases, the J end lost 5 bases, and 11 bases lay between the germline ends. Germline V gene lookup returns CDR1 MNHNS and CDR2 SASEGT. The CDR3 DNA is TGTGCCAGCAGTGCGTCTGCCCAGAATGAAAAACTGTTTTTT. This sequence encodes CASSASAQNEKLFF.